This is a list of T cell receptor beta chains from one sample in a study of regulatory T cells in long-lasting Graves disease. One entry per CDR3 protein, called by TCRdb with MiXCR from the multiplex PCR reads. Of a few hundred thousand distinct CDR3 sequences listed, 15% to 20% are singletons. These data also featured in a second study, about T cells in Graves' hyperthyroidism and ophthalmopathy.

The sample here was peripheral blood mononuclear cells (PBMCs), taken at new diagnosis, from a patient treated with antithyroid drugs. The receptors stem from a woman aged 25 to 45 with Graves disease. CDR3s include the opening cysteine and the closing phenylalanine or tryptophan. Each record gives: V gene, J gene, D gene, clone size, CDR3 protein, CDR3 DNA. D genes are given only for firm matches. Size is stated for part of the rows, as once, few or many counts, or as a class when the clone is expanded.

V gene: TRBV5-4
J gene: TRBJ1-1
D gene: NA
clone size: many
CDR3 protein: CASSLVPVGTEAFF
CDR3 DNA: TGCGCCAGCAGCTTGGTCCCGGTCGGCACTGAAGCTTTCTTT

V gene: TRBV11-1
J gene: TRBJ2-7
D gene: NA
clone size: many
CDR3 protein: CASSSRTHFQDEQYF
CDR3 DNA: TGTGCCAGCAGCTCAAGAACACACTTTCAAGACGAGCAGTACTTC

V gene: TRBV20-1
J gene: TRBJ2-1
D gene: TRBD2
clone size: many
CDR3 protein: CSAQNKRGGLNEQFF
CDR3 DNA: TGCAGTGCCCAGAACAAGCGGGGGGGCCTCAATGAGCAGTTCTTC

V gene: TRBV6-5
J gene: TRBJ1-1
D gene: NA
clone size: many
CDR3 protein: CASSYGRVNTEAFF
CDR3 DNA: TGTGCCAGCAGTTACGGGAGGGTGAACACTGAAGCTTTCTTT

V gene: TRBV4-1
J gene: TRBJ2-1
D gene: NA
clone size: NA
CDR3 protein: CASSQDGNEQFF
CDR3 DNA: TGCGCCAGCAGCCAAGACGGCAATGAGCAGTTCTTC

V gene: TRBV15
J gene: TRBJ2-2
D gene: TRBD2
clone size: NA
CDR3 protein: CATSRDMWSGSTGELFF
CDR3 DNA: TGTGCCACCAGCAGAGATATGTGGAGCGGGAGTACCGGGGAGCTGTTTTTT

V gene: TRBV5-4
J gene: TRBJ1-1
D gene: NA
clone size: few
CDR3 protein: CASSSEPGRENTEAFF
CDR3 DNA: TGTGCCAGCAGCTCAGAACCGGGACGAGAGAACACTGAAGCTTTCTTT

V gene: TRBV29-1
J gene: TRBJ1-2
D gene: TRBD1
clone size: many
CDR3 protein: CSVVWWGQGSYGYTF
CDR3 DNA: TGCAGCGTTGTATGGTGGGGACAGGGGAGCTATGGCTACACCTTC

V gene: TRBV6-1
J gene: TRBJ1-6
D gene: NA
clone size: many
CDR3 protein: CASRRAGDTLSPLHF
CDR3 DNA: TGTGCCAGCAGACGAGCCGGGGACACGCTTTCACCCCTCCACTTT

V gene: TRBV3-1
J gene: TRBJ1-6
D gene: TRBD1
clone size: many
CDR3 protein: CASSQDAGTGSSPLHF
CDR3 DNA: TGTGCCAGCAGCCAAGATGCAGGGACAGGGAGTTCACCCCTCCACTTT

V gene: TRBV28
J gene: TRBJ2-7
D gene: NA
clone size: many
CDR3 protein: CASSSPGYFYEQYF
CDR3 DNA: TGTGCCAGCAGTTCCCCAGGGTACTTCTACGAGCAGTACTTC

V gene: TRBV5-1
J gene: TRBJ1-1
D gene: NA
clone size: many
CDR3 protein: CASSLASGIPTEAFF
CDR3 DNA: TGCGCCAGCAGCTTGGCCTCGGGCATCCCCACTGAAGCTTTCTTT

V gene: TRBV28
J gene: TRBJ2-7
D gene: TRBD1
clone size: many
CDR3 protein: CASRGDRGGEQYF
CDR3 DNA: TGTGCCAGCAGGGGGGACAGGGGGGGTGAGCAGTACTTC

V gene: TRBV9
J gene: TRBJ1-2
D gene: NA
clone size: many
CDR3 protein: CASSTGDYYGYTF
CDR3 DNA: TGTGCCAGCAGCACCGGAGATTACTATGGCTACACCTTC

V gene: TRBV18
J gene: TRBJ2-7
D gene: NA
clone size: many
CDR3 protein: CASSPPTPPPLWGEQYF
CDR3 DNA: TGTGCCAGCTCACCACCCACCCCCCCCCCTCTTTGGGGCGAGCAGTACTTC

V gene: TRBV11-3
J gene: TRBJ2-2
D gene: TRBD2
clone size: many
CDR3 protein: CASSHQGGTGELFF
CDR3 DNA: TGTGCCAGCAGCCATCAGGGAGGGACCGGGGAGCTGTTTTTT

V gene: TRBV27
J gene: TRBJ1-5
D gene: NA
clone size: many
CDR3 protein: CASSFGVAQPQHF
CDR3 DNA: TGTGCCAGCAGTTTTGGGGTCGCTCAGCCCCAGCATTTT

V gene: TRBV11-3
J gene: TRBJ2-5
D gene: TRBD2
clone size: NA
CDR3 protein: CASSSTSGTSIRETQYF
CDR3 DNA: TGTGCCAGCAGCTCAACATCCGGGACTAGCATTCGGGAGACCCAGTACTTC

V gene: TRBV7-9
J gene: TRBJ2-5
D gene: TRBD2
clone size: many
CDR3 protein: CASSLSHSTSGQETQYF
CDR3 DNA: TGTGCCAGCAGCCTTTCCCATTCGACTAGCGGACAAGAGACCCAGTACTTC

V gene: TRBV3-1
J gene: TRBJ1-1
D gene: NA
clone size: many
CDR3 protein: CASSHAGGQRVNTEAFF
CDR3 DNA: TGTGCCAGCAGCCATGCGGGGGGCCAGAGGGTGAACACTGAAGCTTTCTTT

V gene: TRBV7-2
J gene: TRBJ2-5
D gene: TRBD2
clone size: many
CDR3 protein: CASSLLSSGGETQYF
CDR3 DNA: TGTGCCAGCAGCTTATTATCTAGCGGGGGAGAGACCCAGTACTTC

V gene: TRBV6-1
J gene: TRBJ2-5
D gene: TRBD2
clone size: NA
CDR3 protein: CASASAPVLAVQETQYF
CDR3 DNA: TGTGCCAGCGCCTCAGCCCCCGTACTAGCGGTCCAAGAGACCCAGTACTTC

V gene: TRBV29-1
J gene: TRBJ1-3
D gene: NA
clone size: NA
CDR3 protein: CSVETGFSGNTIYF
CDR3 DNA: TGCAGCGTAGAAACAGGTTTCTCTGGAAACACCATATATTTT

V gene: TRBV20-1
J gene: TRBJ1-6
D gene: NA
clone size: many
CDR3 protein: CSARDQRGSYSPLHF
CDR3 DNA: TGCAGTGCTAGAGATCAGAGAGGGAGTTATTCACCCCTCCACTTT

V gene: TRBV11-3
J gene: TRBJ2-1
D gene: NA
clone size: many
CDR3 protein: CASSFDGGDEQFF
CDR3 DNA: TGTGCCAGCAGCTTCGACGGGGGCGATGAGCAGTTCTTC

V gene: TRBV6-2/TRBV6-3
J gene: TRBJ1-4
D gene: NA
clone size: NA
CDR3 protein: CASLAWGQNEKLFF
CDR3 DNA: TGTGCCAGCCTGGCCTGGGGTCAGAATGAAAAACTGTTTTTT

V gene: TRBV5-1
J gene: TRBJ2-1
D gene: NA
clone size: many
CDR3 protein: CASSLESRGNEQFF
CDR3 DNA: TGCGCCAGCAGCTTGGAGAGTCGAGGGAATGAGCAGTTCTTC

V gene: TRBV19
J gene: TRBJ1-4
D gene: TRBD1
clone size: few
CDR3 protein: CASGTGEKLFF
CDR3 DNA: TGTGCCAGTGGGACAGGCGAAAAACTGTTTTTT

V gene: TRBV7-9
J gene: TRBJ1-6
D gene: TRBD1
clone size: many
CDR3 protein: CASSFAGTVLNSPLHF
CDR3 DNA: TGTGCCAGCAGCTTCGCCGGGACAGTGCTTAATTCACCCCTCCACTTT

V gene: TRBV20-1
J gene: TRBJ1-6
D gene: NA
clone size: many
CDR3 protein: CSARDPGTVRGSPLHF
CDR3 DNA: TGCAGTGCTAGAGATCCCGGGACCGTTAGGGGGTCACCCCTCCACTTT

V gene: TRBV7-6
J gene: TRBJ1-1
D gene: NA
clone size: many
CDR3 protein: CASSARTGTLKTFF
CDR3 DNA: TGTGCCAGCAGCGCCCGGACCGGGACGCTAAAGACTTTCTTT

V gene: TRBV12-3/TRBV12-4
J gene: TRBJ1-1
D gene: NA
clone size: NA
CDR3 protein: CASSMGILNTEASF
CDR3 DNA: TGTGCCAGCAGTATGGGAATATTGAACACTGAAGCTTCCTTT

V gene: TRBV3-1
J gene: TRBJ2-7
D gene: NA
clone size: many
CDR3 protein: CASSKDGRLYVEQYF
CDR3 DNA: TGTGCCAGCAGTAAAGACGGACGCCTCTACGTCGAGCAGTACTTC

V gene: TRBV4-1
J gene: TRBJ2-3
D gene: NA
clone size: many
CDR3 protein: CASNRNPTDTQYF
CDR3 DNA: TGCGCCAGCAACCGTAATCCCACAGATACGCAGTATTTT

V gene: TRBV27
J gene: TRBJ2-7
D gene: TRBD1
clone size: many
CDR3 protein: CASSLKAPGQYSYEQYF
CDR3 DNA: TGTGCCAGCAGTTTAAAGGCTCCGGGACAGTACTCCTACGAGCAGTACTTC

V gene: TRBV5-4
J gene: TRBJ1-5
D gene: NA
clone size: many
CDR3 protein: CASSLGGIREQPQHF
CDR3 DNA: TGTGCCAGCAGCTTGGGGGGCATTCGAGAGCAGCCCCAGCATTTT

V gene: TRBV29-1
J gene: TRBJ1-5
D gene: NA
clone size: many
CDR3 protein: CSVGGSNQPQHF
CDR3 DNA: TGCAGCGTTGGTGGGAGCAATCAGCCCCAGCATTTT

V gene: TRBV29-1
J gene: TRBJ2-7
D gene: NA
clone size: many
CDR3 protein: CSVEESGRGYEQYF
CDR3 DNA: TGCAGCGTTGAAGAATCGGGAAGGGGTTACGAGCAGTACTTC

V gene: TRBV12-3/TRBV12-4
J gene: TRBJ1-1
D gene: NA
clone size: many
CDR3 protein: CASTKPRGTEAFF
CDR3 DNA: TGTGCCAGCACCAAGCCCCGGGGCACTGAAGCTTTCTTT

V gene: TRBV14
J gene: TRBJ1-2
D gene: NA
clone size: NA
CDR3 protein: CASSPRSGEVNYGYTF
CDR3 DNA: TGTGCCAGCAGCCCCCGATCCGGGGAGGTAAACTATGGCTACACCTTC

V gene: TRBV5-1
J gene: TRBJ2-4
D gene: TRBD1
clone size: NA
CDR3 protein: CASSLGPTGLRDIQYF
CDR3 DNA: TGCGCCAGCAGCTTGGGTCCGACAGGGCTTCGGGACATTCAGTACTTC

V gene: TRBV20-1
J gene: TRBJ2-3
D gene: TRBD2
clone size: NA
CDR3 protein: CSARDYSGLAETQYTQYF
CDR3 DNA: TGCAGTGCTAGAGATTATAGTGGACTAGCGGAGACACAATATACGCAGTATTTT

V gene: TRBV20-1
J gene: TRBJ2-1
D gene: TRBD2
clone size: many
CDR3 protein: CSAATSGRPGSYNEQFF
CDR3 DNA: TGCAGTGCTGCTACTAGCGGGAGGCCCGGCTCCTACAATGAGCAGTTCTTC

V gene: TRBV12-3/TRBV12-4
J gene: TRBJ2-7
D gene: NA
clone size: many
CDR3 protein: CASSFARGEQYF
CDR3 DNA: TGTGCCAGCAGTTTCGCCAGGGGCGAGCAGTACTTC

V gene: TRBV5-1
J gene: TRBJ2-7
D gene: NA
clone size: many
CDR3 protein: CASKSAPGSYEQYF
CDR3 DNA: TGCGCCAGCAAATCGGCACCCGGCTCCTACGAGCAGTACTTC

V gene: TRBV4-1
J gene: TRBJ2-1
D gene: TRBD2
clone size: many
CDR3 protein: CASSQVRTSGRYNEQFF
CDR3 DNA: TGCGCCAGCAGCCAAGTTCGGACTAGCGGTCGATACAATGAGCAGTTCTTC

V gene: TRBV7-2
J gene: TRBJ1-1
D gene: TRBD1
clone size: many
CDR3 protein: CASIVRGRAEAFF
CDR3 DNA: TGTGCCAGCATCGTCAGGGGGCGCGCTGAAGCTTTCTTT

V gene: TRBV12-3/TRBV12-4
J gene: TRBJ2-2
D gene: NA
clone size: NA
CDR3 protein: CASSLGGAGIGELFF
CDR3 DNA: TGTGCCAGCAGTTTAGGAGGGGCCGGGATCGGGGAGCTGTTTTTT

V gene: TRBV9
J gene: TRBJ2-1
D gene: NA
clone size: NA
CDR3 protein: CASSVATGVEQFF
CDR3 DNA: TGTGCCAGCAGCGTAGCTACCGGGGTAGAGCAGTTCTTC

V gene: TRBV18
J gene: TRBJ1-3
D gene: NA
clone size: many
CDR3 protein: CASSPGTESGNTIYF
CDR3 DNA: TGTGCCAGCTCACCGGGGACCGAATCTGGAAACACCATATATTTT

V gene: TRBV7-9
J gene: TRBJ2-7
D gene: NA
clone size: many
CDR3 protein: CASSSRSGGAFSYEQYF
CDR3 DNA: TGTGCCAGCAGCAGCCGCTCAGGCGGCGCCTTCTCCTACGAGCAGTACTTC

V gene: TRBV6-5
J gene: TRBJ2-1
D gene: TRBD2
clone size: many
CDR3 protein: CASSYGAGGRVEQFF
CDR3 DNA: TGTGCCAGCAGTTACGGAGCGGGGGGGCGGGTTGAGCAGTTCTTC

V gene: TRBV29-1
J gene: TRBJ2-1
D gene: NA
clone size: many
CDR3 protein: CSPSVGGMTYNEQFF
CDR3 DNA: TGCAGCCCGAGTGTAGGGGGGATGACCTACAATGAGCAGTTCTTC